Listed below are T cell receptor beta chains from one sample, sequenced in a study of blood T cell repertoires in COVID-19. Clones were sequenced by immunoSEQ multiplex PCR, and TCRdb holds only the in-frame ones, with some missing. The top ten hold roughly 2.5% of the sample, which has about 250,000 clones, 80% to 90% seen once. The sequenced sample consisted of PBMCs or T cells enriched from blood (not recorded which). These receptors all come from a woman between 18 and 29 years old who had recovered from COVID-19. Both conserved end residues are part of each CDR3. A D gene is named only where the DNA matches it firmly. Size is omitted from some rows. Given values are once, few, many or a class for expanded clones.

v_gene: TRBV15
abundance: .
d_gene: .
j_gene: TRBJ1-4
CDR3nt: TGTGCCACCAGCAGAGATCGGTCAGGGCCTAATGAAAAACTGTTTTTT
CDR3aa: CATSRDRSGPNEKLFF

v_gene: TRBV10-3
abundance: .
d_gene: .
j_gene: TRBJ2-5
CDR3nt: TGTGCCATCAGTGGGTCTGAGGTGTTCCAAGAGACCCAGTACTTC
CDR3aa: CAISGSEVFQETQYF

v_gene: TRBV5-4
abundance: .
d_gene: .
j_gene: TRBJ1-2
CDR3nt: TGTGCCAGCAACGCCGACAGTTTTGCCTATGGCTACACCTTC
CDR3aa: CASNADSFAYGYTF

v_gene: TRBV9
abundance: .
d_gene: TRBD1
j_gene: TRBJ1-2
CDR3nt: TGTGCCAGCAGCGCTTACAGACAGGGGTCCCCTTACTATGGCTACACCTTC
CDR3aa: CASSAYRQGSPYYGYTF

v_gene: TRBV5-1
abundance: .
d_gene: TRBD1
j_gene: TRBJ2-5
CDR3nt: TGCGCCAGCAGCCCGGAGGACAGGGGCCACCGGACTCAAGAGACCCAGTACTTC
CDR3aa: CASSPEDRGHRTQETQYF

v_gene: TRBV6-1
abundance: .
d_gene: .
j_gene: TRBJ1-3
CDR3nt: TGTGCCAGCAGTGAACAGGGAGGTTCTGGAAACACCATATATTTT
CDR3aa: CASSEQGGSGNTIYF

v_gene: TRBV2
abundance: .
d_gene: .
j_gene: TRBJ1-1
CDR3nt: TGTGCCAGCAGTAGAGGCGCTTACGAAGCTTTCTTT
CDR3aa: CASSRGAYEAFF

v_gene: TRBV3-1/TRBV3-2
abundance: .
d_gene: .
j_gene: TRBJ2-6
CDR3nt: TGTGCCAGCAGCCAAGAGGAGGACCCCTCTGGGGCCAACGTCCTGACTTTC
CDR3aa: CASSQEEDPSGANVLTF

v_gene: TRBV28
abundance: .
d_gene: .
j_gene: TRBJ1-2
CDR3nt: TGTGCCAGCAGTTTGAGACAGAACACTAACTATGGCTACACCTTC
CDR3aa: CASSLRQNTNYGYTF

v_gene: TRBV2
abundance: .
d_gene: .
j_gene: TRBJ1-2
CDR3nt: TGTGCCAGCAGTCAGGGGCCAACTATTCAAGGGTATGGCTACACCTTC
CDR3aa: CASSQGPTIQGYGYTF

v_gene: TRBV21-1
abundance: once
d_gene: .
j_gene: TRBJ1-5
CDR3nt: TGTGCCAGCGGGTGGGCACTTGAACCCTATAGCAATCAGCCCCAGCATTTT
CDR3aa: CASGWALEPYSNQPQHF

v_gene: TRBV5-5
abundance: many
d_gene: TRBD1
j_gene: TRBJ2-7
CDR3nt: TGTGCCAGCAGCCTAACCGGGACAGGGGCCGAGCAGTACTTC
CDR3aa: CASSLTGTGAEQYF

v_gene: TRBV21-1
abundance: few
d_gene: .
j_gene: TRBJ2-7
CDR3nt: TGTGCCAGCAGCAAAAAAGAACAGGGGGCGTTCTTCTACGAGCAGTACTTC
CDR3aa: CASSKKEQGAFFYEQYF

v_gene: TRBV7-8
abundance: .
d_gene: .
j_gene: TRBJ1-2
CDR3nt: TGTGCCAGCAGTAGGACAGCCTTGGATGGCTACACCTTC
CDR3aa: CASSRTALDGYTF

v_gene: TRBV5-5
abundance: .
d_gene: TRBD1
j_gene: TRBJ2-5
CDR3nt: TGTGCCAGCAGCCCTCACCGGGACAGGGGAGGATATGAGACCCAGTACTTC
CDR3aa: CASSPHRDRGGYETQYF

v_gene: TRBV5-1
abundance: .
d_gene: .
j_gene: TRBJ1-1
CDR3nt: TGCGCCAGCAGCTTCCGACAGCAAATACAGAACACTGAAGCTTTCTTT
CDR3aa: CASSFRQQIQNTEAFF

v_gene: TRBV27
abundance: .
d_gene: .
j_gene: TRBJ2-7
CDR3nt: TGTGCCAGCCGATCAGGGGTGCTCTCCTACGAGCAGTACTTC
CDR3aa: CASRSGVLSYEQYF

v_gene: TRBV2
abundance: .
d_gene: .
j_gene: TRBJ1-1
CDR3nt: TGTGCCAGCACCGGACGGGGGAACACTGAAGCTTTCTTT
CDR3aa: CASTGRGNTEAFF

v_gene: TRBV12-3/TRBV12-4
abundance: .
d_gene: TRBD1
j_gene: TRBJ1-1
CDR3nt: TGTGCCAGCAGTGACAGGGTGAACACTGAAGCTTTCTTT
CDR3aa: CASSDRVNTEAFF

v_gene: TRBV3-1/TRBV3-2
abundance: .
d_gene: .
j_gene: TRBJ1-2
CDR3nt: TGTGCCAGCAGCCAAGAAGCGACAGGTTGGTACTATGGCTACACCTTC
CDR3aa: CASSQEATGWYYGYTF

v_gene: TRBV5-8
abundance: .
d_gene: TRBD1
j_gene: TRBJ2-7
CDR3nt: TGTGCCAGCAGCCTCTACGGGACAGCTTTTTACGAGCAGTACTTC
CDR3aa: CASSLYGTAFYEQYF

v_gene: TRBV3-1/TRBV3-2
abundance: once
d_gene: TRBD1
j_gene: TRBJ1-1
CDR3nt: TGTGCCAGCAGCCAAACCGACAGGGGATCATCTGAAGCTTTCTTT
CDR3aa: CASSQTDRGSSEAFF

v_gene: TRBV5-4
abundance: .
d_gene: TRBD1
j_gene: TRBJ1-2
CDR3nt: TGTGCCAGCAGCGGGGGACAGGGGATCAGTGGCTACACCTTC
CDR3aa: CASSGGQGISGYTF

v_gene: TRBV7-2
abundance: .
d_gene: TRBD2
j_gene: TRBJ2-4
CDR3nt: TGTGCCAGCAGCTTGGGACTAGCGGCTGCCAAAAACATTCAGTACTTC
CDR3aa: CASSLGLAAAKNIQYF